This T cell receptor beta chain stems from a study of cytomegalovirus exposure and HLA in healthy donors. With regard to this clone: What it binds is not known.

The germline gives CDR1 SGHKS, CDR2 YYEKEE (reference sequence). There are 17 residues in the CDR3. V lost 2 bases, J lost 5 bases, and 22 bases lay in between. Both 60 Vbeta primers and 13 Jbeta primers went into the PCR. Clones were sequenced by immunoSEQ multiplex PCR, and TCRdb holds only the in-frame ones, with some missing. The repertoire holds more than 95,000 clones, with roughly 74% as singletons. Whole-study results and caveats: Serostatus for CMV was the only available immune exposure information. The listing of approximately 160 TCR beta chains classed them as cytomegalovirus-associated.

J is TRBJ2-5 and V is TRBV5-5; a possible D gene is TRBD2 (6 bases). Sequenced: PBMCs. This clonotype was obtained from a woman between 50 and 59 years old in good health and CMV-seropositive. CDR3 coding DNA: TGTGCCAGCAGCTTTTGCGGGAATTGTTTTCAGGCCGAGACCCAGTACTTC. This gives the protein CASSFCGNCFQAETQYF.